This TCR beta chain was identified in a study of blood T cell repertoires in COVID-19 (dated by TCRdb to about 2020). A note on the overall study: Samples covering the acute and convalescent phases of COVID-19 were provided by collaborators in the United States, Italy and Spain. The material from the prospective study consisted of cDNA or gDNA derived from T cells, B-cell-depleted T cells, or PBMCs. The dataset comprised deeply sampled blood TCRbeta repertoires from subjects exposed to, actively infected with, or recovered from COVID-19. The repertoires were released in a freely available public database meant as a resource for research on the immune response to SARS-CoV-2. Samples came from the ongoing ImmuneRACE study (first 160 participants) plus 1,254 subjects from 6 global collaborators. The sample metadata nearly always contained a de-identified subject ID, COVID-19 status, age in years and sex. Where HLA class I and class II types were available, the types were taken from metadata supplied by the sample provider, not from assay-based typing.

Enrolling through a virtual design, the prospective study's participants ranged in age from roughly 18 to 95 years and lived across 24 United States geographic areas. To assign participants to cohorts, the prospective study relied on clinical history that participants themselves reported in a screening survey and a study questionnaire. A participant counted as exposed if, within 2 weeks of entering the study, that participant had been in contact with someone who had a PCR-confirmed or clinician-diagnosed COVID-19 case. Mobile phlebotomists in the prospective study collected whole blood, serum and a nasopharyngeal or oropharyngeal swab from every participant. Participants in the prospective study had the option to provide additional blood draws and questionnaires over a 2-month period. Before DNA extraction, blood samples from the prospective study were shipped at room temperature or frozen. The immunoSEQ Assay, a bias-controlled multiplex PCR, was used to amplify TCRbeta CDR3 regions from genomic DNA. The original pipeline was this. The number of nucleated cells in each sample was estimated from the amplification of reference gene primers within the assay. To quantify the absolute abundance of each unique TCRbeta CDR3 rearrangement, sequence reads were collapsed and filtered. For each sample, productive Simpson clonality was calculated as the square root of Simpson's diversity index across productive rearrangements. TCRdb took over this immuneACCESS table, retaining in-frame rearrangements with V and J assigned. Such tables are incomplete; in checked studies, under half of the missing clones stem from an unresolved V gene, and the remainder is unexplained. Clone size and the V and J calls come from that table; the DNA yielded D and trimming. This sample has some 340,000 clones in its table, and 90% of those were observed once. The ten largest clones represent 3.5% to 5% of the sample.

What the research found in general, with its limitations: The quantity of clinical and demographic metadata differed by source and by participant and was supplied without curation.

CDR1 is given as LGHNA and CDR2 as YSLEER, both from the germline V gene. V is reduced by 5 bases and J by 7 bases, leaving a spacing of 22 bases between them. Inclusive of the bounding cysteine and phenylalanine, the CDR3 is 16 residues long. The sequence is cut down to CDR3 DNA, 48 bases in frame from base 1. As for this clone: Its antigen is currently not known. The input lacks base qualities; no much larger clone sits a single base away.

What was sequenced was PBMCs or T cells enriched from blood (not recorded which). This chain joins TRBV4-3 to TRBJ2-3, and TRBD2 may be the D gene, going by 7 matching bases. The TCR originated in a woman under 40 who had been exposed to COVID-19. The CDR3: CASSIRAGAGVNTQYF. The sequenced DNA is TGCGCCAGCAGCATTCGCGCGGGGGCAGGGGTCAATACGCAGTATTTT.